These T cell receptor beta chains were read from a single sample in a study of PD-1 blockade in classical Hodgkin lymphoma. TCRdb's copy holds only in-frame clones and misses some; the assay was immunoSEQ multiplex PCR. The repertoire holds approximately 43,000 clones, approximately 90% seen once, with more than 5.5% in the top ten. The sample consisted of peripheral blood mononuclear cells (PBMCs), taken before the second cycle of nivolumab. All receptors come from a human donor with classical Hodgkin lymphoma. Both conserved end residues are part of each CDR3. The D gene is left open where the match is weak. Expanded clones are given a class, and other clones once, few, many or no size at all.

J gene	V gene	clone size	D gene	CDR3 protein	CDR3 DNA
TRBJ1-1	TRBV5-1	NA	TRBD1	CAGSLGGMNTEAFF	TGCGCCGGCAGCTTAGGGGGCATGAACACTGAAGCTTTCTTT
TRBJ2-5	TRBV28	NA	TRBD2	CASRGGRLLQETQYF	TGTGCCAGCAGGGGCGGGAGGCTACTACAAGAGACCCAGTACTTC
TRBJ2-2	TRBV2	NA	TRBD1	CASRVDRGTTGELFF	TGTGCCAGCAGGGTTGACAGGGGTACGACCGGGGAGCTGTTTTTT
TRBJ2-7	TRBV10-3	NA	NA	CAISVGGGQHFVSYEQYF	TGTGCCATCAGTGTTGGGGGGGGACAGCACTTTGTGTCGTACGAGCAGTACTTC
TRBJ2-7	TRBV19	NA	TRBD1	CASRVRDRGSYEQYF	TGTGCCAGTAGGGTCCGGGACAGGGGCTCCTACGAGCAGTACTTC
TRBJ2-1	TRBV7-2	NA	TRBD2	CASSPGLAGYNEQFF	TGTGCCAGCAGCCCCGGTTTAGCGGGGTACAATGAGCAGTTCTTC
TRBJ2-3	TRBV7-6	NA	TRBD1	CASSFDRGGRTDTQYF	TGTGCCAGCAGCTTCGACAGGGGCGGCCGGACAGATACGCAGTATTTT
TRBJ2-7	TRBV20-1	NA	NA	CSANRVNEQYF	TGCAGTGCCAACAGGGTGAACGAGCAGTACTTC
TRBJ2-5	TRBV7-9	NA	TRBD1	CASSLPIRQGLWETQYF	TGTGCCAGCAGCTTGCCCATTCGACAGGGTTTGTGGGAGACCCAGTACTTC
TRBJ2-1	TRBV19	NA	NA	CASSMAGGSYNEQFF	TGTGCCAGTAGTATGGCCGGAGGGTCCTACAATGAGCAGTTCTTC
TRBJ2-1	TRBV27	NA	NA	CASSLSGPGEQFF	TGTGCCAGCAGTTTATCAGGTCCAGGTGAGCAGTTCTTC
TRBJ1-1	TRBV6-1	NA	NA	CASRPTGITEAFF	TGTGCCAGCAGACCAACAGGGATCACTGAAGCTTTCTTT
TRBJ2-3	TRBV18	NA	TRBD2	CASSPGLAGGSSADTQYF	TGTGCCAGCTCACCTGGACTAGCGGGAGGTTCTAGCGCAGATACGCAGTATTTT
TRBJ2-7	TRBV27	NA	TRBD1	CASSLSGTGAREQYF	TGTGCCAGCAGTTTATCCGGGACAGGCGCAAGGGAGCAGTACTTC
TRBJ2-7	TRBV27	few	NA	CASSPQVLSYEQYF	TGTGCCAGCAGTCCACAGGTCCTCTCCTACGAGCAGTACTTC
TRBJ2-3	TRBV29-1	NA	TRBD2	CSVELISGGSDTQYF	TGCAGCGTTGAATTGATTAGCGGGGGGTCAGATACGCAGTATTTT
TRBJ2-5	TRBV5-5	NA	NA	CASSLGSQETQYF	TGTGCCAGCAGCTTGGGTTCTCAAGAGACCCAGTACTTC
TRBJ1-5	TRBV4-1	once	NA	CASSLLGVGSNQPQHF	TGCGCCAGCAGCCTCCTGGGGGTAGGAAGCAATCAGCCCCAGCATTTT
TRBJ2-1	TRBV7-3	NA	TRBD2	CASSDGTSGRGLVQFF	TGTGCCAGCAGCGACGGGACTAGCGGGAGAGGTCTAGTGCAGTTCTTC
TRBJ1-5	TRBV27	once	NA	CASRSGEQAQHF	TGTGCCAGCAGATCAGGGGAGCAGGCCCAGCATTTT
TRBJ2-1	TRBV4-1	NA	NA	CASSQVDIAHEQFF	TGCGCCAGCAGCCAAGTGGACATAGCTCATGAGCAGTTCTTC
TRBJ2-7	TRBV6-6	NA	TRBD1	CASSSGGLGYEQYF	TGTGCCAGCAGTTCAGGGGGCTTGGGCTACGAGCAGTACTTC
TRBJ2-1	TRBV7-6	NA	TRBD1	CASSAPGQLYNEQFF	TGTGCCAGCAGCGCCCCGGGACAGCTGTACAATGAGCAGTTCTTC
TRBJ2-5	TRBV6-5	once	NA	CASSLTTSQETQYF	TGTGCCAGCAGTCTAACTACTAGCCAAGAGACCCAGTACTTC
TRBJ1-2	TRBV28	NA	NA	CASSFDRTINYGYTF	TGTGCCAGCAGTTTCGACAGGACGATAAACTATGGCTACACCTTC
TRBJ2-7	TRBV28	NA	NA	CASSGPGRGAYEQYF	TGTGCCAGCAGTGGACCGGGACGGGGAGCCTACGAGCAGTACTTC
TRBJ2-7	TRBV2	NA	TRBD2	CASNQREDYEQYF	TGTGCCAGCAACCAGCGGGAGGATTACGAGCAGTACTTC
TRBJ2-2	TRBV5-1	NA	NA	CASSTEGTVNTGELFF	TGCGCCAGCAGCACGGAGGGGACTGTTAACACCGGGGAGCTGTTTTTT
TRBJ2-7	TRBV7-2	NA	TRBD2	CASSPRAGRYEQYF	TGTGCCAGCAGCCCCCGTGCCGGGAGGTACGAGCAGTACTTC
TRBJ1-2	TRBV27	NA	TRBD1	CASSASDRANYGYTF	TGTGCCAGCAGTGCCTCGGACAGGGCTAACTATGGCTACACCTTC
TRBJ2-5	TRBV28	NA	TRBD1	CASSFLSGGKETQYF	TGTGCCAGCAGTTTCCTTTCAGGGGGCAAGGAGACCCAGTACTTC